This T cell receptor beta chain was documented in a study of control samples from healthy donors and cancer patients. Using immunoSEQ multiplex PCR, the repertoire was profiled, and TCRdb retains in-frame clones only, with some absent. The table shows approximately 70,000 clones, with roughly 87% occurring only once. V lost 3 bases to trimming and J lost 6 bases; unmatched junction nucleotides: 3. CDR3 length equals 13 residues. Germline assignment: CDR1 SGHAT and CDR2 FQNNGV. This sequence originates from a woman aged 50 to 65 in good health. This chain connects TRBV11-2 to TRBJ2-7; 9 nucleotides align to TRBD2. Sequencing was done on a sample of blood. The CDR3 loop is CASSLGLASEQYF. The CDR3 bases are TGTGCCAGCAGCTTGGGACTAGCTAGCGAGCAGTACTTC.